This T cell receptor (beta chain) comes out of a study of blood T cell repertoires in COVID-19 (dated by TCRdb to the early 2020s). Study-level background: Samples from collaborators originated in the United States, Italy and Spain and spanned both the acute and convalescent phases of COVID-19. The material from the prospective study consisted of cDNA or gDNA derived from T cells, B-cell-depleted T cells, or PBMCs. The dataset comprised deeply sampled blood TCRbeta repertoires from subjects exposed to, actively infected with, or recovered from COVID-19. The repertoires were released in a freely available public database intended as a resource for research on the immune response to SARS-CoV-2. The samples were drawn from the first 160 participants of the ongoing ImmuneRACE study and from over 950 subjects provided by 6 global collaborators. The sample metadata nearly always contained a de-identified subject ID, COVID-19 status, age in years and sex. Where available, HLA class I and class II types were obtained from metadata supplied by the sample provider rather than from assay-based typing.

Each collaborating institution followed its own protocols to collect whole blood in K2EDTA tubes. For TCRbeta analysis, collaborators shipped samples as frozen whole blood, isolated PBMCs, or DNA extracted from either of those sample types. The investigation overall reported the following: How much clinical and demographic metadata was included differed by source and by participant, and the metadata was provided uncurated.

TCRbeta CDR3 regions were amplified from genomic DNA by means of the immunoSEQ Assay, a bias-controlled multiplex PCR. In the source study's methods: The number of nucleated cells in each sample was estimated by amplification of reference gene primers within the assay. To quantify the absolute abundance of each unique TCRbeta CDR3 rearrangement, sequence reads were collapsed and filtered. For each sample, productive Simpson clonality was calculated as the square root of Simpson's diversity index across productive rearrangements. TCRdb took this table from immuneACCESS and kept in-frame rearrangements with V and J called. Such tables lack part of the clones; where checked against another copy, unresolved V genes explain under half of the gap, and the rest is unexplained. Clonal size and the V and J genes are those of that table, whereas D and trimming came from the DNA. This sample has some 170,000 clones in its table, and 87% of those were observed once. Clones ranked in the top ten supply around 1.4% of the sample.

V is shortened by 0 bases, J by 7 bases, and the region joining them spans 9 bases. The CDR3 sequence holds 13 residues, the cysteine and phenylalanine included. Only CDR3 DNA remains: 39 bases, in frame from the first base. Looking up the germline V gene (reference sequence) yields CDR1 SEHNR and CDR2 FQNEAQ. Notes on this clone: No antigen is known for it. No much larger clone exists at a distance of one base, and base qualities are not known.

Sequenced material: peripheral blood. The TCR originated in a woman between 45 and 60 years old with acute or convalescent COVID-19. The chain employs TRBV7-9 and TRBJ1-2, with the D gene not confidently named. DNA sequence: TGTGCCAGCAGCTTAGCGGCGAGGAGTGGCTACACCTTC. Its amino acids are CASSLAARSGYTF.